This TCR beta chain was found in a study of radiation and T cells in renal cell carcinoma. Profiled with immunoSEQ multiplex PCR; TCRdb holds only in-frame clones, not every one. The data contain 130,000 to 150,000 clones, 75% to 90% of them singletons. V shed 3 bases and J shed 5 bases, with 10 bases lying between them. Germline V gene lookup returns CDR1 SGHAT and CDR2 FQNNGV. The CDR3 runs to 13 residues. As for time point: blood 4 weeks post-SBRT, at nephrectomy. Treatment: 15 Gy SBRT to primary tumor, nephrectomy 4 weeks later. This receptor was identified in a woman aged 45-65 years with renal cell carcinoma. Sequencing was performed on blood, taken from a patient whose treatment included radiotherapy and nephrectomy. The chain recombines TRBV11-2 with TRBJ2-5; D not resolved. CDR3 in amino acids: CASSFGLEETQYF. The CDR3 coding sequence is TGTGCCAGCAGCTTCGGGTTGGAGGAGACCCAGTACTTC. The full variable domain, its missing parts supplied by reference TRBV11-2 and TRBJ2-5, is EAGVAQSPRYKIIEKRQSVAFWCNPISGHATLYWYQQILGQGPKLLIQFQNNGVVDDSQLPKDRFSAERLKGVDSTLKIQPAKLEDSAVYLCASSFGLEETQYFGPGTRLLVL.